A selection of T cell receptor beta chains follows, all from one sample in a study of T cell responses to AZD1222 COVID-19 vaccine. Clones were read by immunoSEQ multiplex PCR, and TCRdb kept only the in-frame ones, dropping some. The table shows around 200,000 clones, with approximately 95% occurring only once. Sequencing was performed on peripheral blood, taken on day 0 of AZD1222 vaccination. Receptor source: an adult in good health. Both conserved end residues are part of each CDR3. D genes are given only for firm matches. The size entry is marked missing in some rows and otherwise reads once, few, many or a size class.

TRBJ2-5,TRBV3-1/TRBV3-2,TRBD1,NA,TGTGCCAGCAGCCAACGGGACAGGGACCTCTTAGAGACCCAGTACTTC,CASSQRDRDLLETQYF
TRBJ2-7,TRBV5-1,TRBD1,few,TGCGCCAGCAGAACAGATGTAGGGACAGGGCACCACGAGCAGTACTTC,CASRTDVGTGHHEQYF
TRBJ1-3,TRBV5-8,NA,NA,TGTGCCAGCAGCTTGTTTTACGAGGGGAATCCCACAGATAGAAACACCATATATTTT,CASSLFYEGNPTDRNTIYF
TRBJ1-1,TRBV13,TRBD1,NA,TGTGCCAGCACCCATGGACAGGGATTTACTGAAGCTTTCTTT,CASTHGQGFTEAFF
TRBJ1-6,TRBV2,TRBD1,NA,TGTGCCAGCAGTGACACAGGGGGAAATTCACCCCTCCACTTT,CASSDTGGNSPLHF
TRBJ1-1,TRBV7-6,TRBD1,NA,TGTGCCAGCAGCTTAGTTCCTGGACAGGGGAGTTACACTGAAGCTTTCTTT,CASSLVPGQGSYTEAFF
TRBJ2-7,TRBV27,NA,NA,TGTGCCAGCAGTTTAAAACGACGCGACTACGAGCAGTACTTC,CASSLKRRDYEQYF
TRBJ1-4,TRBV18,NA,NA,TGTGCCAGCTCACCACCAACTAATGAAAAACTGTTTTTT,CASSPPTNEKLFF
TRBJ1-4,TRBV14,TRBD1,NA,TGTGCCAGCAGCCCAAACAGGGGGCTAGGGGAAAAACTGTTTTTT,CASSPNRGLGEKLFF
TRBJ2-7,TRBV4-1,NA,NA,TGCGCCAGCAGCCTTCAAGCGGGTACTACCTACGAGCAGTACTTC,CASSLQAGTTYEQYF
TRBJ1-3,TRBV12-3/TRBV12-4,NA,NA,TGTGCCTCCCAAGGGCACACCATATATTTT,CASQGHTIYF
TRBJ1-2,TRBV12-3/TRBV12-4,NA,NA,TGTGCCAGCAAACTAGTATATGATGGCTACACCTTC,CASKLVYDGYTF
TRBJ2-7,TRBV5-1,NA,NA,TGCGCCAGCAGCCTGGACAGATCCTCCTACGAGCAGTACTTC,CASSLDRSSYEQYF
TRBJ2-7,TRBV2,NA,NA,TGTGCCAGCAGGCTAACCTACGAGCAGTACTTC,CASRLTYEQYF
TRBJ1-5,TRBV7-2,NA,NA,TGTGCCAGCAGCTTGGCGGACAGAAGAAATCAGCCCCAGCATTTT,CASSLADRRNQPQHF
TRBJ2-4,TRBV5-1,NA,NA,TGCGCCAGCAGTGAGGAAAACATTCAGTACTTC,CASSEENIQYF
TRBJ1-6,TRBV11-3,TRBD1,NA,TGTGCCAGCAGCATTTCGGGACAGAATTCACCCCTCCACTTT,CASSISGQNSPLHF
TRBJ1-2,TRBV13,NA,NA,TGTGCCAGCAGCGGACTCACTAACTATGGCTACACCTTC,CASSGLTNYGYTF
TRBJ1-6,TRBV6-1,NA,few,TGTGCCAGCAGTGAACAGGGGAACAATAATTCACCCCTCCACTTT,CASSEQGNNNSPLHF
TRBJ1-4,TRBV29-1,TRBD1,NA,TGCAGCGTTGCGGGGACAGAATATGAAAAACTGTTTTTT,CSVAGTEYEKLFF
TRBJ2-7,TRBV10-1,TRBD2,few,TGCGCCAGCAGTGACTTGGCTAGCGGGACTCCAGAGCAGTACTTC,CASSDLASGTPEQYF
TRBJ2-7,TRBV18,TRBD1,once,TGTGCCAGCTCACCCCGGACAGGGTTCTACGAGCAGTACTTC,CASSPRTGFYEQYF